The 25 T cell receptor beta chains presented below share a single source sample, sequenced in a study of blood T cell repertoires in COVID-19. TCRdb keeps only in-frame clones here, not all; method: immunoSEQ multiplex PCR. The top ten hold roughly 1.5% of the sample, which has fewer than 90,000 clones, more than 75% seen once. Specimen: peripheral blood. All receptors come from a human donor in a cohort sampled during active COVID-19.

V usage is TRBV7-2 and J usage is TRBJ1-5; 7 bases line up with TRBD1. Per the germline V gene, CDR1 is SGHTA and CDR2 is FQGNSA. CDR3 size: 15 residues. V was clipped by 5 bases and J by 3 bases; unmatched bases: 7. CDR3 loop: CASSRSTGPNQPQHF. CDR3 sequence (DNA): TGTGCCAGCAGCAGATCGACAGGGCCCAATCAGCCCCAGCATTTT. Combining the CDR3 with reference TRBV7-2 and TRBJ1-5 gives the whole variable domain GAGVSQSPSNKVTEKGKDVELRCDPISGHTALYWYRQSLGQGLEFLIYFQGNSAPDKSGLPSDRFSAERTGGSVSTLTIQRTQQEDSAVYLCASSRSTGPNQPQHFGDGTRLSIL.

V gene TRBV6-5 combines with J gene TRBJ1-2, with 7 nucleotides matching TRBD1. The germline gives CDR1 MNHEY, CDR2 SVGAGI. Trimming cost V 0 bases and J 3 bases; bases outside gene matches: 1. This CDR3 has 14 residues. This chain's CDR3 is CASSYSTGDYGYTF. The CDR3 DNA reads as TGTGCCAGCAGTTACTCAACAGGGGACTATGGCTACACCTTC.

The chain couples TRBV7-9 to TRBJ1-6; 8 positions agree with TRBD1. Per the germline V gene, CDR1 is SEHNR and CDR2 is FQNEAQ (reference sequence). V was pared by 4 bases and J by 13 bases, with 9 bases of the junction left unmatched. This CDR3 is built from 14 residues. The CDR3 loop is CASSSDRGRSPLHF. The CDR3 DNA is TGTGCCAGCAGCTCAGACAGGGGACGGTCGCCCCTCCACTTT.

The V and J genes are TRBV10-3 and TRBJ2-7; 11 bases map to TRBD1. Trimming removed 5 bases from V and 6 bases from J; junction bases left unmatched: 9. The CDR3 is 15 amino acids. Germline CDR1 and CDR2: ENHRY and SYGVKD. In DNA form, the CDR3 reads TGTGCCATCAGTAGGGACAGGGGGTCGGTTGGCGAGCAGTACTTC. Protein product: CAISRDRGSVGEQYF.

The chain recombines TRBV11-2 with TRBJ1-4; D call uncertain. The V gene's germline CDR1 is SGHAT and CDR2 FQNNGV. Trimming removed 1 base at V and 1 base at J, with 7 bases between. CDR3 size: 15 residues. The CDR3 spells CASSLGAQTNEKLFF. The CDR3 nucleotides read TGTGCCAGCAGCTTAGGGGCCCAAACTAATGAAAAACTGTTTTTT.

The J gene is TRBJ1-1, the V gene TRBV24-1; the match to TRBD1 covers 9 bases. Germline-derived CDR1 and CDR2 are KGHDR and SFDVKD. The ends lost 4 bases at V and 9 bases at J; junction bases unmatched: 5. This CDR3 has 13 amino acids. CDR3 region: CATSEPGTGQAFF. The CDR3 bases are TGTGCCACCAGTGAGCCGGGGACAGGGCAAGCTTTCTTT.

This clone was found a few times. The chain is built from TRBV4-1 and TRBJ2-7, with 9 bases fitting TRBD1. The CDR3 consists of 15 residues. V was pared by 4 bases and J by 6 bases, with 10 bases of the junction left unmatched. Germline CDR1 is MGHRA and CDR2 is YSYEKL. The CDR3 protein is CASSPPPGQGVEQYF. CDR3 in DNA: TGCGCCAGCAGCCCACCCCCGGGACAGGGTGTCGAGCAGTACTTC.

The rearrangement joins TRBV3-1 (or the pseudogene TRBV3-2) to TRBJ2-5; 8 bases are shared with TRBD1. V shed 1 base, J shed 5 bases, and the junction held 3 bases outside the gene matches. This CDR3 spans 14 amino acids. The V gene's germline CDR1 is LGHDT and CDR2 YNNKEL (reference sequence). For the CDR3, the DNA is TGTGCCAGCAGCCAAGCAGGGGGCGGTGAGACCCAGTACTTC. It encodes CASSQAGGGETQYF.

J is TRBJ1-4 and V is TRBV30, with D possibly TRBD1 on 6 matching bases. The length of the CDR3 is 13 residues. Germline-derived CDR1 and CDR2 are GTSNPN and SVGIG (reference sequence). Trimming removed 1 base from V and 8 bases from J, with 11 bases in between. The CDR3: CAWSGGLDEKLFF. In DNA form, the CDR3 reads TGTGCCTGGAGTGGGGGGCTCGACGAAAAACTGTTTTTT. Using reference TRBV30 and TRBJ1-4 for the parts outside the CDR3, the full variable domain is SQTIHQWPATLVQPVGSPLSLECTVEGTSNPNLYWYRQAAGRGLQLLFYSVGIGQISSEVPQNLSASRPQDRQFILSSKKLLLSDSGFYLCAWSGGLDEKLFFGSGTQLSVL.

The CDR3 sequence: CASSLNTGSGANVLTF. CDR3 nucleotides: TGTGCCAGCAGCTTGAATACGGGTTCTGGGGCCAACGTCCTGACTTTC. The rearrangement links TRBV5-6 to TRBJ2-6, with unresolved D. Trimming shortened V by 1 base and J by 1 base, and 9 bases separated the two germline ends. In germline, CDR1 is SGHDT, CDR2 YYEEEE. This CDR3 is built from 16 residues.

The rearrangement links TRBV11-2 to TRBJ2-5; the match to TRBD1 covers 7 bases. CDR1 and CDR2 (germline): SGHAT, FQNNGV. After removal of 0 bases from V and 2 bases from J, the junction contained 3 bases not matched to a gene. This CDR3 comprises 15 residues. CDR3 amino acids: CASSLDGTAQETQYF. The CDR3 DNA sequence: TGTGCCAGCAGCTTAGATGGGACAGCTCAAGAGACCCAGTACTTC.

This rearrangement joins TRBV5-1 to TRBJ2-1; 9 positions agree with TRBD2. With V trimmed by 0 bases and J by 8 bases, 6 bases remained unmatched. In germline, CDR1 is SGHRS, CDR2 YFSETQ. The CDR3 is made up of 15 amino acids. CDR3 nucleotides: TGCGCCAGCAGCTTGGCGGTAGCGGGAGTGTATGAGCAGTTCTTC. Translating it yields CASSLAVAGVYEQFF.

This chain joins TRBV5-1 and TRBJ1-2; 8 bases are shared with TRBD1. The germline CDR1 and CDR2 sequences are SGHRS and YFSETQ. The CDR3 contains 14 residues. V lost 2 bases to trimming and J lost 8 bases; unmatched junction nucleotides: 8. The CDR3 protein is CASSLTTGALGYTF. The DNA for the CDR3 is TGCGCCAGCAGCTTAACGACAGGGGCGCTCGGCTACACCTTC.

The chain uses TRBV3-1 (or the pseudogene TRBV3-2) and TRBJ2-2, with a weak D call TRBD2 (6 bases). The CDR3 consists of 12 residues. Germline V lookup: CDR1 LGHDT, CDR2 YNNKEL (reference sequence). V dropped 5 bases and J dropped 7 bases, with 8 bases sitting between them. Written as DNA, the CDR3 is TGTGCCAGCAGCAACGGGGGCGGGGAGCTGTTTTTT. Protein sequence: CASSNGGGELFF.

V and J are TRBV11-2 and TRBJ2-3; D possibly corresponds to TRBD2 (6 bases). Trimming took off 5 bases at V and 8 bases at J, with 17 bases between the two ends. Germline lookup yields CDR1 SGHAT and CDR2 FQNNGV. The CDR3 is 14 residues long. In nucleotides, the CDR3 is TGTGCCAGCAGCCCGCCGACTAGGACGGGTACGCAGTATTTT. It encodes CASSPPTRTGTQYF. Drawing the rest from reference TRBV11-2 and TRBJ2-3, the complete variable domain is EAGVAQSPRYKIIEKRQSVAFWCNPISGHATLYWYQQILGQGPKLLIQFQNNGVVDDSQLPKDRFSAERLKGVDSTLKIQPAKLEDSAVYLCASSPPTRTGTQYFGPGTRLTVL.

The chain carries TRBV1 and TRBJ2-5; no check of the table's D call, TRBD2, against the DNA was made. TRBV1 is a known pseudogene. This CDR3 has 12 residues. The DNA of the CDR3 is TGCACCACCGAGAAGGAGGAAGAGACCCAGTACTTC. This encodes CTTEKEEETQYF.

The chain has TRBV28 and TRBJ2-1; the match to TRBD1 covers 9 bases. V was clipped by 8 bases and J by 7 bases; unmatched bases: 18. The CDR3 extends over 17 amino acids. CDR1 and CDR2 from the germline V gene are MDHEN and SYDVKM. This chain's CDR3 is CASLWGTATGGKNEQFF. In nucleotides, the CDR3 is TGTGCCAGCCTCTGGGGTACCGCGACAGGGGGAAAGAATGAGCAGTTCTTC. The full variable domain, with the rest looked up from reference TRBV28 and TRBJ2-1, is DVKVTQSSRYLVKRTGEKVFLECVQDMDHENMFWYRQDPGLGLRLIYFSYDVKMKEKGDIPEGYSVSREKKERFSLILESASTNQTSMYLCASLWGTATGGKNEQFFGPGTRLTVL.

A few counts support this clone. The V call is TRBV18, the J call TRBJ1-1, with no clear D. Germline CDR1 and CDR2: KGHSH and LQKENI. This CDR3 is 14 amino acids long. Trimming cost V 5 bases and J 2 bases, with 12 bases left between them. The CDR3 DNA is TGTGCCAGCTCAATTAGCGGTCCAAACACTGAAGCTTTCTTT. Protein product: CASSISGPNTEAFF. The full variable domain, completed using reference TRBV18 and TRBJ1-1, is NAGVMQNPRHLVRRRGQEARLRCSPMKGHSHVYWYRQLPEEGLKFMVYLQKENIIDESGMPKERFSAEFPKEGPSILRIQQVVRGDSAAYFCASSISGPNTEAFFGQGTRLTVV.

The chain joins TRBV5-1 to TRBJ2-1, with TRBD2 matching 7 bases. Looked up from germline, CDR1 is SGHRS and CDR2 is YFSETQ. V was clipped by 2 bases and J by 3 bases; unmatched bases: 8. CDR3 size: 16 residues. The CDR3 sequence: CASSFRLAVVYNEQFF. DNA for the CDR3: TGCGCCAGCAGCTTTCGGCTAGCGGTCGTCTACAATGAGCAGTTCTTC.

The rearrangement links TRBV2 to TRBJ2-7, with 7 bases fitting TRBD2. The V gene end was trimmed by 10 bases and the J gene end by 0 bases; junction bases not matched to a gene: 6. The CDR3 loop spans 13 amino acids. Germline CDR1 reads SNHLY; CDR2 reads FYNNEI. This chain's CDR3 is CATHGGSSYEQYV. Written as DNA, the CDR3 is TGTGCCACCCACGGGGGGAGCTCCTACGAGCAGTACGTC.

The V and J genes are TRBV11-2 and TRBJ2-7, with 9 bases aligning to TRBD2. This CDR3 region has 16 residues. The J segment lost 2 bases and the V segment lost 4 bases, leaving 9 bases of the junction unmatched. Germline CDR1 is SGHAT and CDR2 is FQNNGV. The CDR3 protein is CASSSPPAGGPYEQYF. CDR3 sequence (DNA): TGTGCCAGCAGCTCCCCCCCAGCGGGAGGCCCCTACGAGCAGTACTTC.

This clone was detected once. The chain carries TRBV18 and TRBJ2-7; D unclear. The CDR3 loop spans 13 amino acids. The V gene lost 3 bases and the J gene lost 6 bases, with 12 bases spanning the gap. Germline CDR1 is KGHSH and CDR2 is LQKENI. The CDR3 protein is CASSPEFGREQYF. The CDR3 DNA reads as TGTGCCAGCTCACCCGAATTTGGGCGCGAGCAGTACTTC.

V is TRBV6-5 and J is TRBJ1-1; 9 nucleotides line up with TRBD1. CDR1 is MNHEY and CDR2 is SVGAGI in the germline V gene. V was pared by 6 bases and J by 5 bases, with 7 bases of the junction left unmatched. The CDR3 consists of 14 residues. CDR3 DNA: TGTGCCAGCAGCCTAAACGGACAGGGGACTGAAGCTTTCTTT. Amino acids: CASSLNGQGTEAFF.

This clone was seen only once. CDR3 amino acids: CASSFRGRTAETQYF. CDR3 bases: TGTGCCAGCAGTTTCAGGGGTCGCACTGCGGAGACCCAGTACTTC. This rearrangement joins TRBV28 to TRBJ2-5, with D maybe TRBD1 (6 bases). The V end was cut by 3 bases, the J end by 5 bases, with 16 bases between. CDR3 size: 15 residues. Germline V lookup: CDR1 MDHEN, CDR2 SYDVKM.

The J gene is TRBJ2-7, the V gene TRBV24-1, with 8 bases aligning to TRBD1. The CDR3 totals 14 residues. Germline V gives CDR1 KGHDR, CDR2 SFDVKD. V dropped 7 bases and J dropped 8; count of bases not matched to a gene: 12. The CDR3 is CATSQTRTGHQQYV. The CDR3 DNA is TGTGCCACCAGCCAAACTCGGACAGGGCACCAGCAGTACGTC.